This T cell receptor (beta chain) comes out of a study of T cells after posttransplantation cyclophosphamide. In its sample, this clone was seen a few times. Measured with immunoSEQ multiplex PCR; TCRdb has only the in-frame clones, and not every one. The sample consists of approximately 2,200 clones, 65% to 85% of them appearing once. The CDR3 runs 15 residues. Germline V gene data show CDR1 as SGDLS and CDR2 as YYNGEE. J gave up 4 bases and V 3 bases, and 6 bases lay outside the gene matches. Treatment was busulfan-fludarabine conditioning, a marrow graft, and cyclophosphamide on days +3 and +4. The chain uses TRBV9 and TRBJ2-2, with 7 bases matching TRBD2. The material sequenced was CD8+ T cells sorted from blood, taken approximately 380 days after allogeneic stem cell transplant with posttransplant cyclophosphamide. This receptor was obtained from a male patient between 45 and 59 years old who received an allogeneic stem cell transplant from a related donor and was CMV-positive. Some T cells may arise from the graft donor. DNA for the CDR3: TGTGCCAGCAGCGCCGGGGGGTTTGGCACCGGGGAGCTGTTTTTT. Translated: CASSAGGFGTGELFF.